This T cell receptor (beta chain) was retrieved from a study of blood T cell repertoires in COVID-19. Overall study context: Acute-phase and convalescent COVID-19 samples originated in the United States, Italy and Spain.

Germline CDR1 reads GTSNPN; CDR2 reads SVGIG (reference sequence). This CDR3 spans 15 amino acids. With V trimmed by 2 bases and J by 0 bases, 3 bases remained unmatched. Libraries were prepared by immunoSEQ multiplex PCR; TCRdb keeps only in-frame clonotypes and omits some of them. This repertoire shows 130,000 to 150,000 clones, around four fifths found once; its top ten account for 4.5% to 6%. This receptor was obtained from a human donor in a cohort sampled during active COVID-19. The chain couples TRBV30 to TRBJ2-2; TRBD2 matches at 7 bases. The sequencing input was peripheral blood. Here the CDR3 reads CAWSRGGANTGELFF. For the CDR3, the DNA is TGTGCCTGGAGTCGCGGGGGAGCGAACACCGGGGAGCTGTTTTTT.